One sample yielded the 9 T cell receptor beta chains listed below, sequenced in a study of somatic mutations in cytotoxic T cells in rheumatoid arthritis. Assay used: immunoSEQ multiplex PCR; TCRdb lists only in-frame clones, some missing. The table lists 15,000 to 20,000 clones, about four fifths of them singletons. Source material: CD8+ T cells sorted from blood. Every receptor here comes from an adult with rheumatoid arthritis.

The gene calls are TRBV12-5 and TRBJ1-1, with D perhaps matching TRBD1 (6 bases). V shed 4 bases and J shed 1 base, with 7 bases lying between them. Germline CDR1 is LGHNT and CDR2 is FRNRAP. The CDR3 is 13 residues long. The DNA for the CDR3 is TGTGCTAGTGGTTACAGGGAGAACACTGAAGCTTTCTTT. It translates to CASGYRENTEAFF. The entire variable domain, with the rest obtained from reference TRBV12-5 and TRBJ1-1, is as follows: DARVTQTPRHKVTEMGQEVTMRCQPILGHNTVFWYRQTMMQGLELLAYFRNRAPLDDSGMPKDRFSAEMPDATLATLKIQPSEPRDSAVYFCASGYRENTEAFFGQGTRLTVV.

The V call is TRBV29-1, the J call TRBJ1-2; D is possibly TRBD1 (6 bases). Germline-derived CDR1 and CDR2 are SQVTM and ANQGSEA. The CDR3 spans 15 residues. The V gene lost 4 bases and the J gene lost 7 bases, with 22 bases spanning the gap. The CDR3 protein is CSVALRGESGAGYTF. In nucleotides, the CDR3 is TGCAGCGTTGCCCTTAGGGGGGAAAGTGGAGCTGGCTACACCTTC.

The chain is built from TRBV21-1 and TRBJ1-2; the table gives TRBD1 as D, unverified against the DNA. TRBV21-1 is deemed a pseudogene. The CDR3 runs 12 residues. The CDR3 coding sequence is TGTGCCACAAGGGACAGCCTATATGGCTACACCTTC. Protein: CATRDSLYGYTF.

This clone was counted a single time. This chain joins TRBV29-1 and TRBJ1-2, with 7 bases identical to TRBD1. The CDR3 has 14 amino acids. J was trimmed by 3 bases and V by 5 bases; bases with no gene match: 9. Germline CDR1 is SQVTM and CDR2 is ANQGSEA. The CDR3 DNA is TGCAGCGTTATCTCGACAGGGCGCGACTATGGCTACACCTTC. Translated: CSVISTGRDYGYTF. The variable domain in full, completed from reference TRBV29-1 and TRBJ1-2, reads SAVISQKPSRDICQRGTSLTIQCQVDSQVTMMFWYRQQPGQSLTLIATANQGSEATYESGFVIDKFPISRPNLTFSTLTVSNMSPEDSSIYLCSVISTGRDYGYTFGSGTRLTVV.

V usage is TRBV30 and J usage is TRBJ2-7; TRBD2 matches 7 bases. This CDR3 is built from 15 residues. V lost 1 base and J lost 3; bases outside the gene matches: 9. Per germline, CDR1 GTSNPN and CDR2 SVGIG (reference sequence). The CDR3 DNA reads TGTGCCTGGAGTGGGGTGGCGGGAGTTCTCTACGAGCAGTACTTC. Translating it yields CAWSGVAGVLYEQYF.

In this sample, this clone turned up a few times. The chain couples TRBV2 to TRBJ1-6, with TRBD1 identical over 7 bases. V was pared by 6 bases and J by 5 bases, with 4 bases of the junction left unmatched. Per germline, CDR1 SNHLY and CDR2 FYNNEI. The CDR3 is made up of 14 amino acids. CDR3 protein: CASRGDSDNSPLHF. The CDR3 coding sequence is TGTGCCAGCAGGGGGGACAGCGATAATTCACCCCTCCACTTT.

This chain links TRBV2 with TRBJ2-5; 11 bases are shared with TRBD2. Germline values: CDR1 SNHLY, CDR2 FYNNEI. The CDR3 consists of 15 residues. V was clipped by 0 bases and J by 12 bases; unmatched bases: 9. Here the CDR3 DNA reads TGTGCCAGCAGTGAAGCGTTAGCGGGAGGGGCCCAAGAGTACTTC. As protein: CASSEALAGGAQEYF.

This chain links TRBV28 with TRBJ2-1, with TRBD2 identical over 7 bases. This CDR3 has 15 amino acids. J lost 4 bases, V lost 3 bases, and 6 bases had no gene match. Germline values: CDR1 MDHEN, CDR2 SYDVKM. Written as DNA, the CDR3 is TGTGCCAGCAGTTTTCGCGGGAGCAATTACAATGAGCAGTTCTTC. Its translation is CASSFRGSNYNEQFF.

CDR3 sequence reads: CASSLGGGTEAFF. The CDR3 DNA sequence: TGTGCCAGCAGCTTAGGAGGGGGCACTGAAGCTTTCTTT. The chain joins TRBV7-8 to TRBJ1-1; D is possibly TRBD1 (6 bases). Germline V CDR1 and CDR2: SGHVS, FQNEAQ. The CDR3 has 13 amino acids. V was pared by 1 base and J by 4 bases, with 7 bases between.